Listed here is a single T cell receptor (beta chain). Its antigen is not known. The data derive from a study of OX40 agonist ivuxolimab in advanced cancers. Study overall: Among those enrolled, mean age was 60 years (range about 20 to 79) and 82.7% were male. Previous treatment with anti-PD-1, anti-PD-L1 or anti-CTLA-4 therapy was allowed; approximately 40% had received some. Study findings and constraints: In the 0.1 to 3.0 mg/kg range, CD4+ and CD8+ blood T cells had expanded clonally by week 6.

The protocol was immunoSEQ multiplex PCR, while the TCRdb copy is restricted to in-frame clones and leaves out a portion. Among about 55,000 clones listed, about 88% were seen once. Autoimmune disease history or systemic immunosuppression was exclusionary. Germline values: CDR1 SEHNR, CDR2 FQNEAQ (reference sequence). There are 13 residues in the CDR3. The V end lost 5 bases, the J end lost 1 base, and 7 bases lay between the germline ends. The sequence was obtained from an adult with an advanced solid tumor such as melanoma, head and neck, liver or kidney cancer. The chain combines TRBV7-9 with TRBJ2-3; maybe TRBD1 (6 bases). The specimen comprised CD4+ or CD8+ T cells sorted from blood, sampled in a trial of the OX40 agonist ivuxolimab. CDR3 nucleotide sequence: TGTGCCAGCAGCCGACAGGGCACAGATACGCAGTATTTT. Amino acids: CASSRQGTDTQYF.